These 4 T cell receptor beta chains were all obtained from the same sample, sequenced in a study of blood T cells in healthy people across ages. The use of a sample-barcoded 5' primer and a J-beta primer mix characterized a second PCR of roughly 6 to 11 cycles. A single record per CDR3 protein comes from TCRdb applying MiXCR to the 5' RACE reads. The table has 950,000 to 1,200,000 distinct CDR3 sequences, around two fifths seen once; the top ten hold about an eighth. Sequenced input: blood. These receptors all stem from a man younger than 35 in good health.

Details on this clonotype: A junction boundary mismatches the germline segment, possibly from a read error. The V gene is TRBV20-1, the J gene TRBJ1-5; 8 bases are a match to TRBD1. CDR3 length: 18 residues. Germline V gene data show CDR1 as DFQATT and CDR2 as SNEGSKA (reference sequence). The CDR3 loop is CGASPSGQGMIGNQPQHF. In nucleotides, the CDR3 is TGCGGTGCTAGCCCTTCAGGACAGGGTATGATAGGCAATCAGCCCCAGCATTTT.

V gene TRBV11-2 combines with J gene TRBJ2-3, with D unresolved. V gave up 2 bases and J gave up 2 bases, with 11 bases separating them. CDR1 and CDR2 (germline): SGHAT, FQNNGV. The CDR3 is 15 amino acids. This CDR3 reads CASSLFVQVTDTQYF. The CDR3 DNA is TGTGCCAGCAGCTTATTCGTTCAAGTCACAGATACGCAGTATTTT.

This clonotype has a handful of counts. This rearrangement joins TRBV7-9 to TRBJ1-1; 8 nucleotides match TRBD1. Trimming took 5 bases from V and 4 from J; bases not matched to a gene: 12. The CDR3 length is 16 residues. CDR1 and CDR2 (germline): SEHNR, FQNEAQ (reference sequence). For the CDR3, the DNA is TGTGCCAGCAGCCCACCAGGGGGCGGAACCGCCACTGAAGCTTTCTTT. This translates into CASSPPGGGTATEAFF. Full variable domain (missing parts from reference TRBV7-9 and TRBJ1-1): DTGVSQNPRHKITKRGQNVTFRCDPISEHNRLYWYRQTLGQGPEFLTYFQNEAQLEKSRLLSDRFSAERPKGSFSTLEIQRTEQGDSAMYLCASSPPGGGTATEAFFGQGTRLTVV.

The chain links TRBV7-6 to TRBJ2-3; possible D gene TRBD2, 5 bases. Germline-derived CDR1 and CDR2 are SGHVS and FNYEAQ. Deletions cut 1 base from V and 0 bases from J, with 20 bases between. This CDR3 is built from 19 residues. This CDR3 reads CASSLVPGVAGTSTDTQYF. Written as DNA, the CDR3 is TGTGCCAGCAGCTTAGTCCCTGGCGTTGCGGGTACCAGCACAGATACGCAGTATTTT.